This entry describes one T cell receptor (beta chain). Its target is not known. This sample was taken from a study of cytomegalovirus exposure and HLA in healthy donors. Study findings and constraints: Rarity marked most TCR sequences, yet some public TCRs occurred in many donors.

Profiled with immunoSEQ multiplex PCR; TCRdb holds only in-frame clones, not every one. This table has about 100,000 clones, less than 95% appearing once. The sequencing sample was made of PBMCs. The clonotype comes from a young woman in good health and CMV-seronegative.

The CDR3 nucleotides read TGTGCCAGCAGCTTCCCGGGAGGGTCGAACACCGGGGAGCTGTTTTTT. This encodes CASSFPGGSNTGELFF. The rearrangement joins TRBV5-4 to TRBJ2-2, with 8 bases identical to TRBD2. V lost 2 bases and J lost 0; bases outside the gene matches: 3. This CDR3 is 16 amino acids long. Per germline, CDR1 SGHNT and CDR2 YYREEE (reference sequence). The full variable domain, its missing parts supplied by reference TRBV5-4 and TRBJ2-2, is ETGVTQSPTHLIKTRGQQVTLRCSSQSGHNTVSWYQQALGQGPQFIFQYYREEENGRGNFPPRFSGLQFPNYSSELNVNALELDDSALYLCASSFPGGSNTGELFFGEGSRLTVL.